This T cell receptor beta chain was captured by sequencing in a study of T cells in tuberculosis. Across the study: This South African cohort compared adolescents with or without latent tuberculosis against adults with active tuberculosis.

Adolescents were screened for latent TB by skin test and IGRA. Each donor contributed about 110,000 T cells on average, unsorted. The study's findings and limits: Selection depended on which cryopreserved specimens were available.

This clone was recorded once. Its antigen is still unknown. Some clones are missing from TCRdb's copy, which holds only in-frame ones; the method was immunoSEQ multiplex PCR. The table shows some 30,000 clones, with 94% occurring only once. This receptor was obtained from a donor aged 10 to 29 with latent tuberculosis or without tuberculosis infection. The sequencing sample was made of PBMCs.

The chain's CDR3 is CASSSRLAGELGYNEQFF. The CDR3 DNA is TGTGCCAGCAGCTCCCGACTAGCGGGAGAGTTGGGCTACAATGAGCAGTTCTTC. V gene TRBV7-8 combines with J gene TRBJ2-1; TRBD2 matches at 12 bases. CDR1 and CDR2 from the germline V gene are SGHVS and FQNEAQ. There are 18 residues in the CDR3. Trimming at V came to 4 bases and at J to 3 bases, leaving 10 bases not matched to a gene.